Sequencing of this T cell receptor (beta chain) was carried out in a study of a mutant IDH1 vaccine in newly diagnosed glioma. Study-level background: Onset of vaccination occurred 4-6 weeks following radiotherapy alone, or with temozolomide cycles. Broader study findings: Pseudoprogression seemed unlinked to shifts in top peripheral T cell clonotypes.

Generated by immunoSEQ multiplex PCR, the TCRdb table keeps only in-frame clones and is missing some. The sample lists roughly 130,000 clones, roughly 75% occurring once. The time point here: week 11, during vaccination. Topical imiquimod was applied with each vaccine dose, which held 300 ug of mutant IDH1 20-mer peptide. This clone was detected only a few times. Its antigen is not identified. CDR3 length: 12 residues. CDR1 SEHNR and CDR2 FQNEAQ come from the germline V gene (reference sequence). The V end lost 1 base, the J end lost 4 bases, and 4 bases lay between the germline ends. The chain has TRBV7-9 and TRBJ1-1; D remains unclear. This specimen consisted of PBMCs, obtained from a glioma patient whose treatment included an IDH1 peptide vaccine. This receptor was obtained from a man between 35 and 55 years old with glioma. The CDR3: CASSLVATEAFF. CDR3 DNA: TGTGCCAGCAGCTTAGTTGCCACTGAAGCTTTCTTT.